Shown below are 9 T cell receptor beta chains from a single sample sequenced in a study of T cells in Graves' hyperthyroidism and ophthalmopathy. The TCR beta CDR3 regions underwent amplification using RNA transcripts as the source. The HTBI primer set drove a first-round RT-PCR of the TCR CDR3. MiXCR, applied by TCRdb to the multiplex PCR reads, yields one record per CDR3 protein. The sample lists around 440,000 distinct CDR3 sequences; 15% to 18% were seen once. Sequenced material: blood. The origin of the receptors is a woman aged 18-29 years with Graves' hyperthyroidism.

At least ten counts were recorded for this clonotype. DNA of the CDR3: TGTGCCAGCAAAGCCGGGACGGGTCTTTTTCAGCCCCAGCATTTT. Residues: CASKAGTGLFQPQHF. The chain combines TRBV12-3 or TRBV12-4 with TRBJ1-5; D perhaps matches TRBD1 (5 bases). This CDR3 comprises 15 residues. Trimming stripped 7 bases from V and 6 bases from J, with 19 bases between.

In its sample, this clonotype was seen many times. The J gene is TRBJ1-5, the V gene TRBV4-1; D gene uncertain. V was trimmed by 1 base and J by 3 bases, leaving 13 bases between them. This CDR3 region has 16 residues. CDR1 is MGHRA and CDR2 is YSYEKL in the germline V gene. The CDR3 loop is CASSQGSIFFNQPQHF. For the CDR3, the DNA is TGCGCCAGCAGCCAAGGGTCCATCTTTTTCAATCAGCCCCAGCATTTT.

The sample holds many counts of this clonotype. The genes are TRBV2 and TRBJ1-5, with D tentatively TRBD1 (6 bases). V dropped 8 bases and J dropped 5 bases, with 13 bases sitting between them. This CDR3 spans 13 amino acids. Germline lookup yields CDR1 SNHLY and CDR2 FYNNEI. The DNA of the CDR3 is TGTGCCAGCGGGGGCAGCTCCCATCAGCCCCAGCATTTT. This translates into CASGGSSHQPQHF.

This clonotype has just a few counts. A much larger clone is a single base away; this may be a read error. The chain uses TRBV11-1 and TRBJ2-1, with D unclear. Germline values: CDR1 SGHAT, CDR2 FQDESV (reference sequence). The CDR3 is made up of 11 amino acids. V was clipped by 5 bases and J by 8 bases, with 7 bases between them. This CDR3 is CASSLHDEQFF. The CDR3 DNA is TGTGCCAGCAGCCTCCACGATGAGCAGTTCTTC.

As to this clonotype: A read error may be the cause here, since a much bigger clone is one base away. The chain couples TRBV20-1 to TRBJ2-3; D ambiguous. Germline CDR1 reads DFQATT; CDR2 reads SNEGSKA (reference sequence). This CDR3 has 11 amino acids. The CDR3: CSARVKDTRYF. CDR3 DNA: TGCAGTGCTAGAGTTAAAGATACGCGGTATTTT.

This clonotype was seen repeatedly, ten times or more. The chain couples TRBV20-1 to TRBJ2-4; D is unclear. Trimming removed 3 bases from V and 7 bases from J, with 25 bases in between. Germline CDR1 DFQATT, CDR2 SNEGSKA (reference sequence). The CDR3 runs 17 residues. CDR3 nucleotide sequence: TGCAGTGCTAGTACAAACTCTGGCCACAAGCCGGCGAACATTCAGTACTTC. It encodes CSASTNSGHKPANIQYF.

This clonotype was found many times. The CDR3 DNA reads as TGTGCCAGCAGCGTTAACTGGGGGAGCAATCAGCCCCAGCATTTT. Amino acid sequence: CASSVNWGSNQPQHF. V gene TRBV9 combines with J gene TRBJ1-5; possibly TRBD1 for D (5 bases). The germline gives CDR1 SGDLS, CDR2 YYNGEE. Trimming removed 2 bases at V and 1 base at J, with 10 bases between. The CDR3 is 15 amino acids.

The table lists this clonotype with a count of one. Here the CDR3 DNA reads TGTGCCAGCAGTGACTACCGGGGGGAAGCTTTCTTT. Encoded protein: CASSDYRGEAFF. The V and J genes are TRBV6-1 and TRBJ1-1; a weak D match, TRBD1 (5 bases). Germline V CDR1 and CDR2: MNHNS, SASEGT. Trimming cost V 3 bases and J 8 bases, with 10 bases left between them. This CDR3 has 12 residues.

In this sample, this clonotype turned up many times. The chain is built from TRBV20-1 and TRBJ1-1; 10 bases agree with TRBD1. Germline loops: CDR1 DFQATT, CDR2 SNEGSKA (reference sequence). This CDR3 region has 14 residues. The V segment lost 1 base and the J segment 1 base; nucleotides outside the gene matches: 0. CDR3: CSARGDRGNTEAFF. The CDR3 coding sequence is TGCAGTGCTAGAGGGGACAGGGGGAACACTGAAGCTTTCTTT.